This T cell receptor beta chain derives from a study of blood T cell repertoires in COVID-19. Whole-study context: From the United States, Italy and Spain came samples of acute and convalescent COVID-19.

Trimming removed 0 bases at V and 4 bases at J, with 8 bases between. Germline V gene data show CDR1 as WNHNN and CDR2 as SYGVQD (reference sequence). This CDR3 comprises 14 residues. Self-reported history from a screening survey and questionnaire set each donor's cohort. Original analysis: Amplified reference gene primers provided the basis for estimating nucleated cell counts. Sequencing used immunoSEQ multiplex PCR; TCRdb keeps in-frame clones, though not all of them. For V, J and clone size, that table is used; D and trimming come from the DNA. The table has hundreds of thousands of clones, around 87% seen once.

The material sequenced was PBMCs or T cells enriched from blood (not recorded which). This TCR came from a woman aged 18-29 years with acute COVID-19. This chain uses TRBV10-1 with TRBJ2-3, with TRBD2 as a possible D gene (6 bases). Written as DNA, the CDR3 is TGCGCCAGCAGTGAGTCCGCGGGATCAGATACGCAGTATTTT. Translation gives CASSESAGSDTQYF.